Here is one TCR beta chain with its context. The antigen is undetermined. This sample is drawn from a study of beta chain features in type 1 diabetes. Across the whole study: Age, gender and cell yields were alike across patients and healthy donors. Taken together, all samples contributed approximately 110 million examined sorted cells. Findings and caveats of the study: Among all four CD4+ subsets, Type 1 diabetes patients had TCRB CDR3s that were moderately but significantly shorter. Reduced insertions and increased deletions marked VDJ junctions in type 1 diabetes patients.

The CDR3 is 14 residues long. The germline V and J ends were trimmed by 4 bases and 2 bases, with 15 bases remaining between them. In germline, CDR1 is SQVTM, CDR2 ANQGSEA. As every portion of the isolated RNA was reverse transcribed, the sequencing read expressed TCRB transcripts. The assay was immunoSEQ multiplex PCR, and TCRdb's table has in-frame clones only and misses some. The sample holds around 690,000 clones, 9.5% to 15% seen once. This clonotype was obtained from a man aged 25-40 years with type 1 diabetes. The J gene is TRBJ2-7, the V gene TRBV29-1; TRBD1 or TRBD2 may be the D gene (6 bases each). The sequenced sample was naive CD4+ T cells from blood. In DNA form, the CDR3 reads TGCAGCGTTGGGAGGGAACAGGGCACCTACGAGCAGTACTTC. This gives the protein CSVGREQGTYEQYF.